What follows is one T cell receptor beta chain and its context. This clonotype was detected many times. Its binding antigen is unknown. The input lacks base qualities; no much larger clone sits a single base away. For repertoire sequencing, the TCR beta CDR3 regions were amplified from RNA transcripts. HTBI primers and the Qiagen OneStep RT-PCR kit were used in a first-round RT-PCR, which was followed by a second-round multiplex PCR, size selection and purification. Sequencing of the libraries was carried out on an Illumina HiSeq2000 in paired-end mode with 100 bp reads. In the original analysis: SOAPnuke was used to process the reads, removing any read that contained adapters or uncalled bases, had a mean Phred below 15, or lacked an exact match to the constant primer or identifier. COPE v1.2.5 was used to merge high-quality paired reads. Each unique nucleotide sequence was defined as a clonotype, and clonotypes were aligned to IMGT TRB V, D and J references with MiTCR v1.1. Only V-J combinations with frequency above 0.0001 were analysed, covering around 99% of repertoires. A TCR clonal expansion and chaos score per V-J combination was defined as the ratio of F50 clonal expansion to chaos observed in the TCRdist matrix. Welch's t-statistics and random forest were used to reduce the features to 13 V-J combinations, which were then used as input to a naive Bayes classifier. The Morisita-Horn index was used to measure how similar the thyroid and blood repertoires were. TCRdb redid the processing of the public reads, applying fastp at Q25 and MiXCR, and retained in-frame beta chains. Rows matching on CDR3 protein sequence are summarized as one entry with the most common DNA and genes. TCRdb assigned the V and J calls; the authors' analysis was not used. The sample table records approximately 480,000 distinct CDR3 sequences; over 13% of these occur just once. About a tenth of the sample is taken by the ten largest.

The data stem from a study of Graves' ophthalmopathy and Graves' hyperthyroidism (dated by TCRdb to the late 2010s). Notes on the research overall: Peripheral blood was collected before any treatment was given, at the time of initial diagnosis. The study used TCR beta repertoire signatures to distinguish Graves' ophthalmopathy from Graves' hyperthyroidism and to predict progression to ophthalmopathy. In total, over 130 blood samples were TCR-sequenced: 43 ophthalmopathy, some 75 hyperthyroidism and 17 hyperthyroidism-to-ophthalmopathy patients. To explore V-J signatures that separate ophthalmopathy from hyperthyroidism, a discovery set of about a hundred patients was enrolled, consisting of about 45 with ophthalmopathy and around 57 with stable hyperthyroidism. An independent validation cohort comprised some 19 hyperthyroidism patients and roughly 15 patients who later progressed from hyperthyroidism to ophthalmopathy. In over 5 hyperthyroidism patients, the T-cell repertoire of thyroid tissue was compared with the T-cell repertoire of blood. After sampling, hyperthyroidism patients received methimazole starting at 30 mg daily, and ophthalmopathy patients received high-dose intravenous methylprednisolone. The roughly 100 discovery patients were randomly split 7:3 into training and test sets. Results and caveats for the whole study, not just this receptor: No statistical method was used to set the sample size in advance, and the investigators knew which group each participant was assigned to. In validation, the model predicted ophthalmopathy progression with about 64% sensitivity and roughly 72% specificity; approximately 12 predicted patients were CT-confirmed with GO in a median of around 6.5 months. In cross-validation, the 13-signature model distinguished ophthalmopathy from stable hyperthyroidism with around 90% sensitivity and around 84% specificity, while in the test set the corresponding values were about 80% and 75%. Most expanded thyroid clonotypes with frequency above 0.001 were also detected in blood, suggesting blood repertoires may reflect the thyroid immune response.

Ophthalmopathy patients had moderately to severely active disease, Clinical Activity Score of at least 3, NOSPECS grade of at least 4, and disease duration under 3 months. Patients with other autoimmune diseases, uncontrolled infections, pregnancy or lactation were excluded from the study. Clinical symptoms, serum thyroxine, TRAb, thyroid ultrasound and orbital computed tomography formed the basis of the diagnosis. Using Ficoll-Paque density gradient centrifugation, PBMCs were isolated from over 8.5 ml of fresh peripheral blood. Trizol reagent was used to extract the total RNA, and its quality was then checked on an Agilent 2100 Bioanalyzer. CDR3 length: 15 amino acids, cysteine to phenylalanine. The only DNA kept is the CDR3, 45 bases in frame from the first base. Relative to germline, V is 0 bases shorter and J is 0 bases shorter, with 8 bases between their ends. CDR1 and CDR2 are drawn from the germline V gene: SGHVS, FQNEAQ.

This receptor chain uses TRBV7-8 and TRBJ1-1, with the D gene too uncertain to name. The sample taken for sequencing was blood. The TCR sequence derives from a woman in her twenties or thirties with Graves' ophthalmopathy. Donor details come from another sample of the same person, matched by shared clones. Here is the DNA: TGTGCCAGCAGCTTAGCTCGGGCAGTGAACACTGAAGCTTTCTTT. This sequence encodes CASSLARAVNTEAFF.